This entry lists 4 T cell receptor beta chains sequenced from one sample in a study of cytomegalovirus exposure and HLA in healthy donors. Amplification used 60 Vbeta primers and 13 Jbeta primers. Sequenced by immunoSEQ multiplex PCR; TCRdb stores in-frame clones only, minus some. This table has over 150,000 clones, approximately 74% appearing once. Sequencing was performed on PBMCs. Receptor source: a man aged 18 to 30 in good health and CMV-seronegative.

The chain has TRBV10-3 and TRBJ2-7; the match to TRBD1 covers 7 bases. Germline V gene data show CDR1 as ENHRY and CDR2 as SYGVKD. The CDR3 has 13 amino acids. J was trimmed by 4 bases and V by 2 bases; bases with no gene match: 2. The DNA of the CDR3 is TGTGCCATCAGTGAGCAGGGGGAATACGAGCAGTACGTC. This sequence encodes CAISEQGEYEQYV.

The gene calls are TRBV11-2 and TRBJ2-1; 8 positions match TRBD1. Germline CDR1 SGHAT, CDR2 FQNNGV. Trimming at V came to 5 bases and at J to 8 bases, leaving 11 bases not matched to a gene. The CDR3 has 15 residues. In DNA form, the CDR3 reads TGTGCCAGCAGCCCCCCAGGACAGGGAACACATGAGCAGTTCTTC. Translation: CASSPPGQGTHEQFF.

The chain couples TRBV18 to TRBJ1-2, with TRBD1 matching 8 bases. The CDR3 totals 14 residues. CDR1 is KGHSH and CDR2 is LQKENI in the germline V gene. V lost 1 base and J lost 4; bases outside the gene matches: 2. The CDR3 spells CASSPRQGAYGYTF. CDR3 sequence (DNA): TGTGCCAGCTCACCACGGCAGGGGGCCTATGGCTACACCTTC.

The rearrangement joins TRBV5-6 to TRBJ2-7, with 7 bases matching TRBD2. The V gene end was trimmed by 2 bases and the J gene end by 12 bases; junction bases not matched to a gene: 8. The V gene's germline CDR1 is SGHDT and CDR2 YYEEEE. This CDR3 has 12 amino acids. In nucleotides, the CDR3 is TGTGCCAGCAGCTTATGGGGGGAGGGCCTGTACTTC. Residues: CASSLWGEGLYF.